Each of the 7 T cell receptor beta chains below was sequenced from the same sample in a study of CD8 T cells in Susac syndrome. The authors reverse transcribed roughly 0.5 to 1 ug RNA with random hexamers. Via MiXCR, TCRdb re-called the immunoSEQ multiplex PCR reads, giving one row per CDR3 protein. The table lists about 140,000 distinct CDR3 sequences, roughly 94% of them singletons. Sequencing input: CD8+ T cells from PBMCs. These receptors all come from a human donor in good health.

This clonotype came up once. The V gene is TRBV27, the J gene TRBJ2-3; the D is unclear. The CDR3 contains 12 residues. Germline V CDR1 and CDR2: MNHEY, SMNVEV (reference sequence). The germline V and J ends were trimmed by 6 bases and 6 bases, with 10 bases remaining between them. This chain's CDR3 is CASSPYPDTQYF. The CDR3, as DNA: TGTGCCAGCAGCCCGTATCCTGATACGCAGTATTTT.

This clonotype has just one count. In DNA, the CDR3 is TGTGCCTGGAGCGCCGGACAGGGGTTGGGACAGCCCCAGCATTTT. As protein: CAWSAGQGLGQPQHF. The rearrangement uses TRBV30 and TRBJ1-5; 9 bases align to TRBD1. Germline V gene data show CDR1 as GTSNPN and CDR2 as SVGIG (reference sequence). V dropped 3 bases and J dropped 7; count of bases not matched to a gene: 10. This CDR3 spans 15 amino acids. Combining the CDR3 with reference TRBV30 and TRBJ1-5 gives the whole variable domain SQTIHQWPATLVQPVGSPLSLECTVEGTSNPNLYWYRQAAGRGLQLLFYSVGIGQISSEVPQNLSASRPQDRQFILSSKKLLLSDSGFYLCAWSAGQGLGQPQHFGDGTRLSIL.

The chain recombines TRBV9 with TRBJ1-2, with no clear D. CDR1 is SGDLS and CDR2 is YYNGEE in the germline V gene. Deletions cut 3 bases from V and 2 bases from J, with 14 bases between. The CDR3 consists of 15 residues. This CDR3 reads CASSGVSGGNYGYTF. CDR3 sequence (DNA): TGTGCCAGCAGCGGCGTGAGTGGAGGGAACTATGGCTACACCTTC.

In the case of this clonotype: This may be a read error, as it is one base from a much larger clone. Since no conserved phenylalanine or tryptophan closes the CDR3, a read error is the likely cause. V is TRBV28 and J is TRBJ2-7; D may correspond to TRBD1 or TRBD2 (5 bases each). Germline V gene sequence: CDR1 MDHEN, CDR2 SYDVKM. This CDR3 is built from 13 residues. V shed 5 bases and J shed 3 bases, with 11 bases lying between them. The CDR3 here is CASSPGPLYEQYL. The DNA for the CDR3 is TGTGCCAGCAGTCCGGGACCTCTCTACGAGCAGTACCTC.

This sequence joins TRBV4-2 and TRBJ2-1; TRBD2 matches at 10 bases. Unmatched junction bases numbered 7, after V lost 4 bases and J lost 4 bases. The CDR3 totals 16 residues. Germline V CDR1 and CDR2: LGHNA, YNFKEQ. The CDR3 coding sequence is TGTGCCAGCAGCCTTAACGGAGCGGGAGGGTACAATGAGCAGTTCTTC. Encoded protein: CASSLNGAGGYNEQFF.

This CDR3 is CASSQDSGKTYEQYF. DNA for the CDR3: TGCGCCAGCAGCCAAGATTCAGGGAAAACCTACGAGCAGTACTTC. This chain links TRBV4-3 with TRBJ2-7, with a tentative D call TRBD1 (5 bases). The germline V gene encodes CDR1 LGHNA and CDR2 YSLEER. The CDR3 sequence is 15 residues long. V was pared by 0 bases and J by 2 bases, with 11 bases between.

V and J are TRBV20-1 and TRBJ2-7; 7 bases agree with TRBD1. V dropped 3 bases and J dropped 4; count of bases not matched to a gene: 6. This CDR3 comprises 13 residues. The germline gives CDR1 DFQATT, CDR2 SNEGSKA (reference sequence). The CDR3 DNA reads as TGCAGTGCTAGCCCAGGGGGAAGTTACGAGCAGTACTTC. This sequence encodes CSASPGGSYEQYF.